Listed here are 8 T cell receptor beta chains from one sample, sequenced in a study of blood T cell repertoires in COVID-19. Measured with immunoSEQ multiplex PCR; TCRdb has only the in-frame clones, and not every one. The profile covers 230,000 or so clones, with around 83% appearing a single time and just over 8.5% taken by the ten largest. The sample was peripheral blood. The receptors stem from a man between 35 and 55 years old with active or convalescent COVID-19.

This chain joins TRBV4-3 and TRBJ2-1; 7 bases are shared with TRBD2. Trimming removed 0 bases from V and 6 bases from J; junction bases left unmatched: 11. The CDR3 extends over 17 amino acids. Germline V gene sequence: CDR1 LGHNA, CDR2 YSLEER. CDR3 in DNA: TGCGCCAGCAGCCAAGAAACCAGCGGGGCCGTCCGCAATGAGCAGTTCTTC. This encodes CASSQETSGAVRNEQFF.

The V call is TRBV6-6, the J call TRBJ2-5; the D gene is possibly TRBD1 (5 bases). The CDR3 has 12 residues. V was clipped by 6 bases and J by 5 bases, with 10 bases between them. The V gene's germline CDR1 is MNHNY and CDR2 SVGAGI (reference sequence). CDR3 nucleotide sequence: TGTGCCAGCAGCGCCCGACAGGAGACCCAGTACTTC. This gives the protein CASSARQETQYF.

V usage is TRBV3-1 (or the pseudogene TRBV3-2) and J usage is TRBJ2-1; D is possibly TRBD1 (6 bases). Trimming removed 0 bases from V and 8 bases from J, with 14 bases in between. This CDR3 comprises 15 residues. The germline gives CDR1 LGHDT, CDR2 YNNKEL (reference sequence). The CDR3 sequence: CASSQDQDRGHEQFF. In DNA, the CDR3 is TGTGCCAGCAGCCAAGATCAGGACAGAGGCCATGAGCAGTTCTTC.

V is TRBV12-2 and J is TRBJ2-2; the table's D call, TRBD2, was not checked against the DNA. TRBV12-2 is listed as a pseudogene. The CDR3 consists of 19 residues. The CDR3 nucleotides are TGTGCAAGTCGCTTAGCGCCGTCTAGCGGGAGCAAGAGGACCGGGGAGCTGTTTTTT. It is translated as CASRLAPSSGSKRTGELFF.

V gene TRBV24-1 combines with J gene TRBJ2-5, with 9 bases that match TRBD2. The junction had 15 bases not matched to a gene; V was cut back by 4 bases and J by 7 bases. The CDR3 length is 17 residues. Germline V CDR1 and CDR2: KGHDR, SFDVKD. In DNA, the CDR3 is TGTGCCACCAGTGACCCCCCGGGTAGCGGGAGATCGGTGACCCAGTACTTC. Its translation: CATSDPPGSGRSVTQYF.

This clone appeared once. This chain joins TRBV27 and TRBJ1-1, with D possibly matching TRBD1 (5 bases). The CDR3 is 14 amino acids. Germline V CDR1 and CDR2: MNHEY, SMNVEV (reference sequence). V was clipped by 8 bases and J by 3 bases, with 16 bases between them. The CDR3: CASFFRGGDTEAFF. The CDR3 DNA is TGTGCCAGCTTCTTCAGAGGAGGGGACACTGAAGCTTTCTTT.

The genes are TRBV6-5 and TRBJ2-7; 10 bases match TRBD1. The V gene end was trimmed by 7 bases and the J gene end by 9 bases; junction bases not matched to a gene: 9. This CDR3 has 13 residues. The germline gives CDR1 MNHEY, CDR2 SVGAGI. CDR3 loop: CASTPTGGRPQYF. The CDR3 coding sequence is TGTGCCAGCACCCCGACAGGGGGCAGACCGCAGTACTTC.

V usage is TRBV10-3 and J usage is TRBJ2-2, with a weak D call TRBD1 (6 bases). Germline V gives CDR1 ENHRY, CDR2 SYGVKD. The ends were cut back, 5 bases at V and 4 bases at J, with 14 bases in the middle. The CDR3 has 15 amino acids. The CDR3 is CAISSSGTPTGELFF. CDR3 bases: TGTGCCATCAGTTCCTCCGGGACACCCACCGGGGAGCTGTTTTTT.